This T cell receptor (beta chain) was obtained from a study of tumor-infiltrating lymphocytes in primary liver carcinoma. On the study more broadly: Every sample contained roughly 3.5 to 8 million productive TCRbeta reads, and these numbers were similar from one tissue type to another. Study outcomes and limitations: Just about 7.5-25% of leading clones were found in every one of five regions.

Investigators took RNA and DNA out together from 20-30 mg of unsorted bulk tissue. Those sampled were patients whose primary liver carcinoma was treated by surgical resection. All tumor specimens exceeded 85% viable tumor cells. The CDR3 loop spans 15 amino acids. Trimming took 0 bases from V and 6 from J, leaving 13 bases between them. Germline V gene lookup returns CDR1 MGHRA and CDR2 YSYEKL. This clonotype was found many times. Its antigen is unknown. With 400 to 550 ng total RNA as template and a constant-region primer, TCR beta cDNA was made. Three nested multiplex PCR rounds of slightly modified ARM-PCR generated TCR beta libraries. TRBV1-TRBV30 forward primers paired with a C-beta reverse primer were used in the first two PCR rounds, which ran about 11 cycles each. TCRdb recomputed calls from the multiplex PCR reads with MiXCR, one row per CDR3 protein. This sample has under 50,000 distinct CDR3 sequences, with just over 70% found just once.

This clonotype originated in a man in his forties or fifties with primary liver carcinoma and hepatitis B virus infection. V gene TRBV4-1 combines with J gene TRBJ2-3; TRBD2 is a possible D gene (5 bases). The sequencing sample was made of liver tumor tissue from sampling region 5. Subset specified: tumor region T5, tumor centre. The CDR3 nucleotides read TGCGCCAGCAGCCAAGAAGACCCCGGCGGGGATACGCAGTATTTT. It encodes CASSQEDPGGDTQYF.